This is a list of T cell receptor beta chains from one sample in a study of blood T cell repertoires in COVID-19. The data were produced by immunoSEQ multiplex PCR, yet TCRdb's version contains in-frame clones alone and is incomplete. Found here are about 150,000 clones, approximately 88% of them singletons; the top ten hold roughly 14%. Sample: peripheral blood. The receptor set was obtained from a man aged 18 to 35 with active or convalescent COVID-19. CDR3s include the opening cysteine and the closing phenylalanine or tryptophan. A D gene is named only where the DNA matches it firmly. Size tells how often a clone was seen (once, few, many) or the class of an expanded clone, and some rows leave it out.

v_gene: TRBV28; abundance: once; j_gene: TRBJ1-6; d_gene: NA; CDR3aa: CASSPEQGSPLHF; CDR3nt: TGTGCCAGCAGTCCCGAACAGGGATCACCCCTCCACTTT
v_gene: TRBV9; abundance: NA; j_gene: TRBJ1-2; d_gene: TRBD1; CDR3aa: CASSHAGTGNGYTF; CDR3nt: TGTGCCAGCAGCCATGCCGGGACAGGGAATGGCTACACCTTC
v_gene: TRBV3-1/TRBV3-2; abundance: NA; j_gene: TRBJ1-6; d_gene: NA; CDR3aa: CASSQVGGDSPLHF; CDR3nt: TGTGCCAGCAGCCAAGTAGGGGGGGATTCACCCCTCCACTTT
v_gene: TRBV7-2; abundance: NA; j_gene: TRBJ1-2; d_gene: TRBD1; CDR3aa: CASSYKPGQTYGYTF; CDR3nt: TGTGCCAGCAGCTATAAGCCGGGACAGACATATGGCTACACCTTC
v_gene: TRBV19; abundance: NA; j_gene: TRBJ1-6; d_gene: NA; CDR3aa: CASNIQGRSPLHF; CDR3nt: TGTGCCAGTAATATCCAGGGGAGATCACCCCTCCACTTT
v_gene: TRBV5-6; abundance: NA; j_gene: TRBJ1-5; d_gene: NA; CDR3aa: CASSLAGRGSNQPQHF; CDR3nt: TGTGCCAGCAGCTTGGCCGGAAGGGGTAGCAATCAGCCCCAGCATTTT
v_gene: TRBV5-4; abundance: NA; j_gene: TRBJ2-3; d_gene: NA; CDR3aa: CASSLGLNEDTQYF; CDR3nt: TGTGCCAGCAGCTTGGGTCTAAACGAAGATACGCAGTATTTT
v_gene: TRBV11-2; abundance: NA; j_gene: TRBJ1-2; d_gene: NA; CDR3aa: CASSREGYGYTF; CDR3nt: TGTGCCAGCAGCCGAGAGGGATATGGCTACACCTTC
v_gene: TRBV28; abundance: NA; j_gene: TRBJ1-5; d_gene: NA; CDR3aa: CASRRSNQPQHF; CDR3nt: TGTGCCAGCAGGCGGAGCAATCAGCCCCAGCATTTT
v_gene: TRBV4-1; abundance: once; j_gene: TRBJ1-1; d_gene: TRBD1; CDR3aa: CASSQQSSGGTEAFF; CDR3nt: TGCGCCAGCAGCCAGCAATCTTCAGGGGGCACTGAAGCTTTCTTT
v_gene: TRBV2; abundance: few; j_gene: TRBJ1-6; d_gene: TRBD1; CDR3aa: CASSSKPGQSSYNSPLHF; CDR3nt: TGTGCCAGCAGCTCAAAACCGGGACAGAGCTCCTATAATTCACCCCTCCACTTT
v_gene: TRBV28; abundance: NA; j_gene: TRBJ2-5; d_gene: NA; CDR3aa: CASSLIQVGSPQETQYF; CDR3nt: TGTGCCAGCAGTTTAATTCAAGTGGGCTCCCCTCAAGAGACCCAGTACTTC
v_gene: TRBV2; abundance: NA; j_gene: TRBJ2-7; d_gene: NA; CDR3aa: CASSEGVRGSEQYF; CDR3nt: TGTGCCAGCAGTGAAGGGGTCAGGGGTAGCGAGCAGTACTTC
v_gene: TRBV18; abundance: NA; j_gene: TRBJ1-2; d_gene: TRBD1; CDR3aa: CASSPGQGIGGYTF; CDR3nt: TGTGCCAGCTCTCCGGGACAGGGGATTGGTGGCTACACCTTC
v_gene: TRBV3-1/TRBV3-2; abundance: NA; j_gene: TRBJ2-7; d_gene: NA; CDR3aa: CASSQAYSYEQYF; CDR3nt: TGTGCCAGCAGCCAAGCCTACTCCTACGAGCAGTACTTC
v_gene: TRBV5-8; abundance: NA; j_gene: TRBJ2-1; d_gene: TRBD2; CDR3aa: CASSHGGPSGSMNEQFF; CDR3nt: TGTGCCAGCAGCCATGGAGGTCCTAGCGGGAGTATGAATGAGCAGTTCTTC
v_gene: TRBV6-1; abundance: NA; j_gene: TRBJ1-6; d_gene: NA; CDR3aa: CASSERGGHNSPLHF; CDR3nt: TGTGCCAGCAGTGAAAGGGGGGGGCATAATTCACCCCTCCACTTT
v_gene: TRBV5-4; abundance: once; j_gene: TRBJ2-7; d_gene: NA; CDR3aa: CASSLATAYEQYF; CDR3nt: TGTGCCAGCAGCTTAGCGACAGCATACGAGCAGTACTTC
v_gene: TRBV6-2/TRBV6-3; abundance: NA; j_gene: TRBJ1-5; d_gene: TRBD1; CDR3aa: CASRYTGTGNQPQHF; CDR3nt: TGTGCCAGCAGGTACACCGGGACAGGGAATCAGCCCCAGCATTTT
v_gene: TRBV7-3; abundance: NA; j_gene: TRBJ2-1; d_gene: TRBD2; CDR3aa: CASSLRATSGRAKHVDEQFF; CDR3nt: TGTGCCAGCAGCTTAAGGGCGACTAGCGGGAGGGCTAAACACGTGGATGAGCAGTTCTTC
v_gene: TRBV10-2; abundance: NA; j_gene: TRBJ1-2; d_gene: TRBD1; CDR3aa: CASSADRANYGYTF; CDR3nt: TGCGCCAGCAGTGCGGACAGGGCTAACTATGGCTACACCTTC
v_gene: TRBV7-2; abundance: NA; j_gene: TRBJ2-5; d_gene: NA; CDR3aa: CASSLGLETQYF; CDR3nt: TGTGCCAGCAGCTTAGGTCTGGAGACCCAGTACTTC
v_gene: TRBV5-4; abundance: NA; j_gene: TRBJ1-1; d_gene: TRBD1; CDR3aa: CASRGTGQHTEAFF; CDR3nt: TGTGCCAGCAGGGGGACAGGGCAACACACTGAAGCTTTCTTT
v_gene: TRBV7-2; abundance: NA; j_gene: TRBJ2-3; d_gene: NA; CDR3aa: CASSLRQSTDTQYF; CDR3nt: TGTGCCAGCAGCTTAAGACAGAGCACAGATACGCAGTATTTT
v_gene: TRBV6-5; abundance: NA; j_gene: TRBJ2-1; d_gene: NA; CDR3aa: CASRPEGRFNEQFF; CDR3nt: TGTGCCAGCAGACCCGAGGGCCGCTTCAATGAGCAGTTCTTC
v_gene: TRBV20-1; abundance: NA; j_gene: TRBJ2-1; d_gene: TRBD1; CDR3aa: CSASRGQGLNNEQFF; CDR3nt: TGCAGTGCTAGTCGGGGACAGGGCCTAAACAATGAGCAGTTCTTC
v_gene: TRBV7-9; abundance: many; j_gene: TRBJ1-5; d_gene: NA; CDR3aa: CASSSQGIHQPQHF; CDR3nt: TGTGCCAGCAGCTCGCAGGGAATTCATCAGCCCCAGCATTTT
v_gene: TRBV30; abundance: NA; j_gene: TRBJ1-2; d_gene: NA; CDR3aa: CAWSVTGQLGYTF; CDR3nt: TGTGCCTGGAGTGTAACAGGACAGTTGGGCTACACCTTC
v_gene: TRBV19; abundance: NA; j_gene: TRBJ1-4; d_gene: NA; CDR3aa: CASSIVREKLFF; CDR3nt: TGTGCCAGTAGTATAGTCCGTGAAAAACTGTTTTTT
v_gene: TRBV9; abundance: NA; j_gene: TRBJ1-1; d_gene: TRBD1; CDR3aa: CASKPGQGVEAFF; CDR3nt: TGTGCCAGCAAGCCAGGACAGGGGGTTGAAGCTTTCTTT
v_gene: TRBV7-2; abundance: NA; j_gene: TRBJ2-7; d_gene: NA; CDR3aa: CASSRPGPYEQYF; CDR3nt: TGTGCCAGCAGCCGCCCAGGCCCCTACGAGCAGTACTTC
v_gene: TRBV5-1; abundance: NA; j_gene: TRBJ2-5; d_gene: TRBD2; CDR3aa: CASSPGLAGAETQYF; CDR3nt: TGCGCCAGCAGCCCCGGACTAGCGGGAGCAGAGACCCAGTACTTC
v_gene: TRBV4-1; abundance: NA; j_gene: TRBJ1-6; d_gene: NA; CDR3aa: CASTMGLDSPLHF; CDR3nt: TGCGCCAGCACAATGGGGCTGGATTCACCCCTCCACTTT
v_gene: TRBV12-3/TRBV12-4; abundance: NA; j_gene: TRBJ1-1; d_gene: NA; CDR3aa: CASSPGWDTEAFF; CDR3nt: TGTGCCAGCAGTCCAGGGTGGGACACTGAAGCTTTCTTT
v_gene: TRBV28; abundance: NA; j_gene: TRBJ1-6; d_gene: TRBD1; CDR3aa: CASTNRGYFNSPLHF; CDR3nt: TGTGCCAGCACCAACAGGGGGTATTTTAATTCACCCCTCCACTTT
v_gene: TRBV30; abundance: NA; j_gene: TRBJ2-7; d_gene: TRBD2; CDR3aa: CAWSVAGGPREQYF; CDR3nt: TGTGCCTGGAGTGTAGCGGGAGGGCCTCGAGAGCAGTACTTC
v_gene: TRBV7-6; abundance: NA; j_gene: TRBJ2-7; d_gene: TRBD2; CDR3aa: CASSPGGGLAGGMYEQYF; CDR3nt: TGTGCCAGCAGCCCTGGGGGAGGTCTAGCGGGAGGGATGTACGAGCAGTACTTC
v_gene: TRBV7-9; abundance: NA; j_gene: TRBJ2-5; d_gene: TRBD2; CDR3aa: CASSRTRETQYF; CDR3nt: TGTGCCAGCAGCCGGACTAGGGAGACCCAGTACTTC
v_gene: TRBV12-3/TRBV12-4; abundance: once; j_gene: TRBJ2-7; d_gene: TRBD1; CDR3aa: CASSPGQSYEQYF; CDR3nt: TGTGCCAGCAGCCCGGGACAGAGTTACGAGCAGTACTTC
v_gene: TRBV3-1/TRBV3-2; abundance: NA; j_gene: TRBJ2-3; d_gene: TRBD1; CDR3aa: CASSPGQVPSTDTQYF; CDR3nt: TGTGCCAGCAGCCCGGGACAGGTACCCTCCACAGATACGCAGTATTTT
v_gene: TRBV6-5; abundance: NA; j_gene: TRBJ1-1; d_gene: NA; CDR3aa: CASSGGRNTEAFF; CDR3nt: TGTGCCAGCAGCGGGGGAAGGAACACTGAAGCTTTCTTT
v_gene: TRBV15; abundance: NA; j_gene: TRBJ2-7; d_gene: TRBD1; CDR3aa: CATLTEARIDLSIPGTGGGYEQYF; CDR3nt: TGTGCCACCTTAACCGAAGCGCGGATTGATCTGTCCATCCCCGGGACAGGGGGAGGTTACGAGCAGTACTTC
v_gene: TRBV13; abundance: NA; j_gene: TRBJ1-1; d_gene: NA; CDR3aa: CASSYGHYTEAFF; CDR3nt: TGTGCCAGCAGCTATGGACACTACACTGAAGCTTTCTTT
v_gene: TRBV27; abundance: NA; j_gene: TRBJ1-1; d_gene: TRBD1; CDR3aa: CASSLSWTGGYTEAFF; CDR3nt: TGTGCCAGCAGTTTATCGTGGACAGGGGGATATACTGAAGCTTTCTTT
v_gene: TRBV14; abundance: NA; j_gene: TRBJ1-1; d_gene: NA; CDR3aa: CASSQGWGEGTEAFF; CDR3nt: TGTGCCAGCAGCCAAGGGTGGGGTGAGGGCACTGAAGCTTTCTTT
v_gene: TRBV10-1; abundance: few; j_gene: TRBJ2-7; d_gene: NA; CDR3aa: CASSPGRGYEQYF; CDR3nt: TGCGCCAGCAGCCCCGGGAGAGGGTACGAGCAGTACTTC
v_gene: TRBV19; abundance: NA; j_gene: TRBJ2-1; d_gene: TRBD2; CDR3aa: CASSISGGAYNEQFF; CDR3nt: TGTGCCAGTAGTATAAGCGGGGGGGCCTACAATGAGCAGTTCTTC
v_gene: TRBV7-9; abundance: NA; j_gene: TRBJ1-3; d_gene: NA; CDR3aa: CASSLSQGYSGNTIYF; CDR3nt: TGTGCCAGCAGCTTATCACAGGGTTATTCTGGAAACACCATATATTTT
v_gene: TRBV29-1; abundance: NA; j_gene: TRBJ2-2; d_gene: NA; CDR3aa: CSAGRESRNTGELFF; CDR3nt: TGCAGCGCAGGACGGGAGAGCCGGAACACCGGGGAGCTGTTTTTT
v_gene: TRBV6-6; abundance: NA; j_gene: TRBJ2-1; d_gene: NA; CDR3aa: CASRERGGSSYNEQFF; CDR3nt: TGTGCCAGCCGCGAGAGGGGGGGGAGCTCCTACAATGAGCAGTTCTTC
v_gene: TRBV10-3; abundance: NA; j_gene: TRBJ2-1; d_gene: NA; CDR3aa: CAIRGVGGVGNEQFF; CDR3nt: TGTGCCATCAGGGGGGTAGGAGGGGTCGGCAATGAGCAGTTCTTC
v_gene: TRBV19; abundance: NA; j_gene: TRBJ1-2; d_gene: TRBD1; CDR3aa: CATTPGGFPNYGYTF; CDR3nt: TGTGCCACCACCCCAGGGGGCTTTCCTAACTATGGCTACACCTTC
v_gene: TRBV9; abundance: NA; j_gene: TRBJ2-3; d_gene: TRBD2; CDR3aa: CASSVSGGAFTDTQYF; CDR3nt: TGTGCCAGCAGCGTTAGCGGGGGGGCCTTCACAGATACGCAGTATTTT